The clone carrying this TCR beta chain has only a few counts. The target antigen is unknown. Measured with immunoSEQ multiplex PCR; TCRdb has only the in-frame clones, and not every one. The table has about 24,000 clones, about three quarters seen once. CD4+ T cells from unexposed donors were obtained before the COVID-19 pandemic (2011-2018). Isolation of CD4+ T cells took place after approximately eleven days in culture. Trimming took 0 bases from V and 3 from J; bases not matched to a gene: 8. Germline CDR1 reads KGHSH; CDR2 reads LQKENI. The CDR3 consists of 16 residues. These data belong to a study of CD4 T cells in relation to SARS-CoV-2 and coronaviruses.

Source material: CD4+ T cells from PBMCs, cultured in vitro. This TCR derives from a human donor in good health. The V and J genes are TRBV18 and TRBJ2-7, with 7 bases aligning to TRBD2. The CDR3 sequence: CASSPPGTSVLYEQYF. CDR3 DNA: TGTGCCAGCTCACCACCTGGTACTAGCGTGCTCTACGAGCAGTACTTC.